This passage covers 19 T cell receptor beta chains from one sample sequenced in a study of blood T cell repertoires in COVID-19. Produced via immunoSEQ multiplex PCR; TCRdb's table is partial and in-frame only. The top ten hold 2% to 2.5% of the sample, which has 150,000 to 250,000 clones, about nine tenths seen once. The specimen was PBMCs or T cells enriched from blood (not recorded which). Receptors were obtained from a woman in her 30s who had recovered from COVID-19.

Concerning this clone itself: At one end the junction does not follow the germline gene, possibly because of a read error. This rearrangement joins TRBV3-1 (or the pseudogene TRBV3-2) to TRBJ1-2; TRBD1 matches at 7 bases. Germline V CDR1 and CDR2: LGHDT, YNNKEL (reference sequence). The CDR3 loop spans 15 amino acids. The DNA of the CDR3 is TGTGCCAGTAGCCAAGTGGGGACAGCAATCTATGGCTACACCTTC. As protein: CASSQVGTAIYGYTF.

The V and J genes are TRBV6-1 and TRBJ2-1; the D is unclear. V gave up 3 bases and J gave up 7 bases, with 10 bases separating them. CDR1 and CDR2 from the germline V gene are MNHNS and SASEGT. The CDR3 consists of 13 residues. CDR3 DNA: TGTGCCAGCAGTGATAGAAGTGTAAATGAGCAGTTCTTC. Translated: CASSDRSVNEQFF.

CDR3 sequence: CASRRTGNTEAFF. CDR3 nucleotides: TGTGCCAGCAGGCGGACAGGGAACACTGAAGCTTTCTTT. V and J are TRBV28 and TRBJ1-1; TRBD1 matches at 7 bases. The CDR3 spans 13 residues. The junction had 2 bases not matched to a gene; V was cut back by 6 bases and J by 1 base. CDR1 and CDR2 from the germline V gene are MDHEN and SYDVKM.

This sequence joins TRBV30 and TRBJ1-3; the match to TRBD1 covers 8 bases. Germline CDR1 and CDR2: GTSNPN and SVGIG (reference sequence). V lost 3 bases to trimming and J lost 4 bases; unmatched junction nucleotides: 8. The CDR3 is made up of 15 amino acids. DNA for the CDR3: TGTGCCTGGAGCCCAATGGACAGGGACGGAAACACCATATATTTT. It encodes CAWSPMDRDGNTIYF. The full variable domain, rest sourced from reference TRBV30 and TRBJ1-3, is SQTIHQWPATLVQPVGSPLSLECTVEGTSNPNLYWYRQAAGRGLQLLFYSVGIGQISSEVPQNLSASRPQDRQFILSSKKLLLSDSGFYLCAWSPMDRDGNTIYFGEGSWLTVV.

The chain links TRBV10-3 to TRBJ2-7, with 7 bases matching TRBD2. The CDR3 is 14 residues long. Per the germline V gene, CDR1 is ENHRY and CDR2 is SYGVKD. Unmatched junction bases numbered 5, after V lost 4 bases and J lost 2 bases. The CDR3 nucleotides read TGTGCCATCAGTGGCCTGGGACTAACCTACGAGCAGTACTTC. The encoded protein is CAISGLGLTYEQYF.

V gene TRBV29-1 combines with J gene TRBJ2-7; 7 bases fit TRBD2. V was pared by 4 bases and J by 1 base, with 10 bases of the junction left unmatched. The CDR3 is 15 residues long. Germline loops: CDR1 SQVTM, CDR2 ANQGSEA. CDR3 DNA: TGCAGCGTTGCTACAGACGGGAGGAAATCCTACGAGCAGTACTTC. This gives the protein CSVATDGRKSYEQYF.

The chain employs TRBV7-2 and TRBJ2-2, with a tentative D call TRBD1 (6 bases). The germline V and J ends were trimmed by 3 bases and 1 base, with 9 bases remaining between them. Germline CDR1 reads SGHTA; CDR2 reads FQGNSA. This CDR3 comprises 15 residues. CDR3 DNA sequence: TGTGCCAGCAGCTTCTCGGGACAGAACACCGGGGAGCTGTTTTTT. Its translation is CASSFSGQNTGELFF.

V is TRBV25-1 and J is TRBJ2-4; 13 nucleotides align to TRBD2. The ends lost 1 base at V and 8 bases at J; junction bases unmatched: 2. Germline V gives CDR1 MGHDK, CDR2 SYGVNS. The CDR3 length is 15 residues. CDR3 sequence (DNA): TGTGCCAGCAGTGAATTCGGACTAGCGGGAGACATTCAGTACTTC. Translated, it gives CASSEFGLAGDIQYF.

This chain links TRBV19 with TRBJ1-2, with TRBD1 identical over 7 bases. Germline-derived CDR1 and CDR2 are LNHDA and SQIVND (reference sequence). Unmatched junction bases numbered 4, after V lost 5 bases and J lost 4 bases. The CDR3 runs to 13 residues. CDR3 nucleotide sequence: TGTGCCAGTAGTGTCCGGGACAGCTATGGCTACACCTTC. Residues: CASSVRDSYGYTF.

This sequence joins TRBV19 and TRBJ2-2; 9 nucleotides align to TRBD2. This CDR3 contains 16 residues. Germline V gene data show CDR1 as LNHDA and CDR2 as SQIVND (reference sequence). V lost 6 bases, J lost 7 bases, and 12 bases stayed unmatched. DNA of the CDR3: TGTGCCAGTAGGCTCGCGAGCGGGGGGCGCGGCGGGGAGCTGTTTTTT. Its translation is CASRLASGGRGGELFF.

The J gene is TRBJ2-6, the V gene TRBV6-8, with TRBD2 matching over 11 bases. V lost 7 bases, J lost 0 bases, and 8 bases stayed unmatched. This CDR3 is built from 18 residues. Germline V lookup: CDR1 MNHGY, CDR2 SAAAGT. The CDR3 DNA is TGTGCCAGCACTAAACTAGCGGGGGACTTCTCTGGGGCCAACGTCCTGACTTTC. Translation gives CASTKLAGDFSGANVLTF.

The chain has TRBV7-3 and TRBJ2-2, with D maybe TRBD1 (6 bases). Germline lookup yields CDR1 SGHTA and CDR2 FQGTGA. The CDR3 has 16 residues. V was cut by 2 bases and J by 0 bases, with 10 bases left in between. CDR3 residues: CASSLGGQSNTGELFF. DNA of the CDR3: TGTGCCAGCAGCTTAGGAGGACAGTCGAACACCGGGGAGCTGTTTTTT.

This clone was seen only a few times. J is TRBJ1-2 and V is TRBV7-9; 9 nucleotides line up with TRBD1. The V and J ends lost 5 bases and 2 bases, in that order; junction bases with no gene match: 6. Germline V lookup: CDR1 SEHNR, CDR2 FQNEAQ (reference sequence). The CDR3 has 15 residues. CDR3 DNA: TGTGCCAGCAGCGCCGCCGGGACAGGGAACTATGGCTACACCTTC. Translation: CASSAAGTGNYGYTF.

The V gene is TRBV27, the J gene TRBJ1-3, with D unclear. The CDR3 spans 16 residues. CDR1 and CDR2 (germline): MNHEY, SMNVEV (reference sequence). V lost 6 bases and J 0 bases, leaving 15 bases between the germline ends. The CDR3 DNA reads TGTGCCAGCAGCCTTAGGACTGTTAGCTCTGGAAACACCATATATTTT. It is translated as CASSLRTVSSGNTIYF.

The chain combines TRBV7-2 with TRBJ2-1; 10 bases are a match to TRBD1. In germline, CDR1 is SGHTA, CDR2 FQGNSA. V trimming: 3 bases; J trimming: 3 bases; junction bases outside the gene matches: 2. This CDR3 comprises 15 residues. This CDR3 reads CASSFDRGLYNEQFF. The CDR3 bases are TGTGCCAGCAGCTTCGACAGGGGGCTCTACAATGAGCAGTTCTTC.

V and J are TRBV18 and TRBJ1-2, with 12 bases matching TRBD1. V lost 2 bases and J lost 2; bases outside the gene matches: 6. This CDR3 contains 17 residues. Germline loops: CDR1 KGHSH, CDR2 LQKENI. The CDR3 reads CASSPSGTGGGNYGYTF. The CDR3 nucleotides read TGTGCCAGCTCACCATCCGGGACAGGGGGCGGAAACTATGGCTACACCTTC.

V is TRBV29-1 and J is TRBJ2-3; no clear D gene. This CDR3 region has 16 residues. Germline V gene data show CDR1 as SQVTM and CDR2 as ANQGSEA. V was trimmed by 4 bases and J by 4 bases, leaving 21 bases between them. For the CDR3, the DNA is TGCAGCGTTGGCTCTAAGATGCTCGAGTACTCAGATACGCAGTATTTT. As protein: CSVGSKMLEYSDTQYF.

The V and J genes are TRBV4-1 and TRBJ1-1; a possible D gene is TRBD1 (6 bases). V gave up 5 bases and J gave up 0 bases, with 19 bases separating them. This CDR3 has 17 residues. Germline values: CDR1 MGHRA, CDR2 YSYEKL. CDR3: CASSGGGRRVVNTEAFF. DNA of the CDR3: TGCGCCAGCAGCGGTGGGGGCAGAAGGGTCGTGAACACTGAAGCTTTCTTT.

CDR3 residues: CASRGQAPSGNTIYF. The CDR3 nucleotides read TGTGCCAGCAGAGGACAGGCTCCATCTGGAAACACCATATATTTT. The chain links TRBV7-9 to TRBJ1-3; 7 nucleotides line up with TRBD1. Trimming took 6 bases from V and 1 from J; bases not matched to a gene: 6. The CDR3 loop spans 15 amino acids. The germline gives CDR1 SEHNR, CDR2 FQNEAQ (reference sequence).